This TCR beta chain was sequenced in a study of blood T cell repertoires in COVID-19. Overall study: Italy, Spain and the United States were the sources of the convalescent and acute COVID-19 samples.

Germline-derived CDR1 and CDR2 are SGDLS and YYNGEE. V was clipped by 2 bases and J by 7 bases, with 10 bases between them. The CDR3 loop spans 14 amino acids. Researchers sorted participants into cohorts using their self-reported clinical history. Symptom resolution, clearance, or two negative PCRs marked donors in Cohort 3 as recovered. Authors' processing steps: From reference gene primer amplification, estimates of nucleated cell counts were derived. Data came from immunoSEQ multiplex PCR; TCRdb stores just in-frame clones and leaves some out. V and J calls and clone size are copied from that table; D and trimming were computed from the DNA. Seen here are roughly 360,000 clones, 83% observed once, and the top ten hold approximately 5%.

The genes are TRBV9 and TRBJ1-6, with a possible D match to TRBD1 (6 bases). This clonotype was obtained from a woman aged 45-65 years who had recovered from COVID-19. Sequencing was done on a sample of PBMCs or T cells enriched from blood (not recorded which). For the CDR3, the DNA is TGTGCCAGCAGCGTGGTGGGACAAAATTCACCCCTCCACTTT. Its protein product is CASSVVGQNSPLHF.